The entry below describes one T cell receptor beta chain. Antigen specificity is unknown. These data originate in a study of cytomegalovirus exposure and HLA in healthy donors. Study outcomes and limitations: Presence/absence analyses rested on an assumption that sequencing depth was roughly uniform across donors. 16,951 TCR beta sequences were associated with HLA alleles at 0.05 false discovery rate in a later analysis. Later on, an analysis showed TCR association rates differing by HLA locus, with DRB1 the most and HLA-C the fewest.

There are 14 residues in the CDR3. Germline V CDR1 and CDR2: SGHTA, FQGTGA. V gave up 1 base and J gave up 5 bases; unmatched junction bases: 4. PCR involved 60 Vbeta and 13 Jbeta primers. The assay was immunoSEQ multiplex PCR, and TCRdb's table has in-frame clones only and misses some. The data hold approximately 100,000 clones, with 60% to 85% observed a single time. The sequencing sample was made of PBMCs. The origin of this receptor is a middle-aged woman in good health and CMV-seronegative. The rearrangement links TRBV7-3 to TRBJ2-5, with 7 nucleotides matching TRBD2. In DNA form, the CDR3 reads TGTGCCAGCAGCTTAATGGGGGGAGGGGAGACCCAGTACTTC. Protein product: CASSLMGGGETQYF.